This TCR beta chain was recorded in a study of T cells in Graves' hyperthyroidism and ophthalmopathy. The CDR3 is made up of 13 amino acids. CDR1 and CDR2 (germline): MGHDK, SYGVNS. The V segment lost 6 bases and the J segment 9 bases; nucleotides outside the gene matches: 3. Study observations and caveats: Ophthalmopathy was separated from stable hyperthyroidism by a 13 V-J model. Also found in blood were most expanded thyroid clonotypes above 0.001.

This clonotype was picked up a small number of times. Its antigen is unknown. Template material for amplifying TCR beta CDR3 regions consisted of RNA transcripts. Carried out on the TCR CDR3, a first-round RT-PCR used the HTBI primer set. TCRdb reprocessed the multiplex PCR reads via MiXCR and lists one record per CDR3 protein. The sample lists approximately 590,000 distinct CDR3 sequences, about half occurring once. It was considered stable Graves' hyperthyroidism when ophthalmopathy did not progress within 18 months. Hyperthyroidism, newly diagnosed and lasting under 2 months, affected patients aged 18 to 65.

This receptor was obtained from a woman younger than 35 with Graves' hyperthyroidism. Material for sequencing was peripheral blood or thyroid tissue (not recorded which). The chain joins TRBV25-1 to TRBJ1-6, with TRBD1 matching 9 bases. CDR3 region: CASRGTGISPLHF. The CDR3 DNA reads TGTGCCAGCAGAGGGACAGGGATTTCACCCCTCCACTTT.